This T cell receptor beta chain was found in a study of T cells in Graves' hyperthyroidism and ophthalmopathy. Overall study results and limits: Clonotypes that were expanded in thyroid above 0.001 mostly appeared in blood too.

This clonotype was recorded many times. Its specificity is not known. Uncontrolled infection, other autoimmune disease, pregnancy or lactation disqualified patients from enrolment. The germline V gene has CDR1 PRHDT and CDR2 FYEKMQ (reference sequence). V shed 5 bases, J shed 2 bases, and the junction held 5 bases outside the gene matches. CDR3 length: 14 residues. RNA transcripts served as the template for amplifying TCR beta CDR3 regions. The HTBI set primed first-round TCR CDR3 RT-PCR. TCRdb redid the calling of the multiplex PCR reads with MiXCR, one entry per CDR3 protein. The sample carries 500,000 to 800,000 distinct CDR3 sequences, about 15% recorded once.

The origin of this receptor is a woman between 50 and 59 years old with Graves' ophthalmopathy. The genes are TRBV13 and TRBJ2-7; 8 bases agree with TRBD2. The sequenced sample was blood. As DNA, the CDR3 is TGTGCCAGCAGCCCCGCGGGACTAGCCTACGAGCAGTACTTC. Protein: CASSPAGLAYEQYF.